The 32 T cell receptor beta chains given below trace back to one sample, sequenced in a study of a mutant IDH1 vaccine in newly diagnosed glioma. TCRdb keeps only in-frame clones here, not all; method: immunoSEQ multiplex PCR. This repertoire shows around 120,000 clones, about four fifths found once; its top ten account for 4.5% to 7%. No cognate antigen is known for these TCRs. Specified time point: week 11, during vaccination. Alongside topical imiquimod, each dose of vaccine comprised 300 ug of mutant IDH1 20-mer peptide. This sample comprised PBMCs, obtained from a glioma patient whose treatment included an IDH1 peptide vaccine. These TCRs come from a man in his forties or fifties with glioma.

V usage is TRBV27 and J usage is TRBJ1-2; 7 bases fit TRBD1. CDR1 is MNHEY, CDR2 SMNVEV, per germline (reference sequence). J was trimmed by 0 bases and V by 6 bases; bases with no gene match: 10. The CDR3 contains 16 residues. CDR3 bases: TGTGCCAGCAGCCTATTGCGGACAGGCACTAACTATGGCTACACCTTC. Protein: CASSLLRTGTNYGYTF.

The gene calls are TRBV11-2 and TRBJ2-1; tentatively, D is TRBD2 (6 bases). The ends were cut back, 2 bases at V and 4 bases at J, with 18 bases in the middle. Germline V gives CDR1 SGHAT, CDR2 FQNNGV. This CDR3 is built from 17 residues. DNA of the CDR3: TGTGCCAGCAGCTTAAGGTTGGCGGGGATGGGATACAATGAGCAGTTCTTC. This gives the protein CASSLRLAGMGYNEQFF. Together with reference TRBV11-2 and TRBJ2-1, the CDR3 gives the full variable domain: EAGVAQSPRYKIIEKRQSVAFWCNPISGHATLYWYQQILGQGPKLLIQFQNNGVVDDSQLPKDRFSAERLKGVDSTLKIQPAKLEDSAVYLCASSLRLAGMGYNEQFFGPGTRLTVL.

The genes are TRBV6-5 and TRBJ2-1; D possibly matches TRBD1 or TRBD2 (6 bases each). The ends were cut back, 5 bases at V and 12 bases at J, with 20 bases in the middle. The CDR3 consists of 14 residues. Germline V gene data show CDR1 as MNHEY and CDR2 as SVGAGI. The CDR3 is CASSQGPQRVGQFF. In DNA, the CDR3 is TGTGCCAGCAGTCAGGGGCCTCAGCGGGTGGGGCAGTTCTTC.

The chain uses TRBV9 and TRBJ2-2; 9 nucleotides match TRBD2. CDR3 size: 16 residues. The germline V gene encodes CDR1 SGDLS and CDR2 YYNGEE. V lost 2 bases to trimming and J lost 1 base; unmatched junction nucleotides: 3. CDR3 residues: CASSVRLAVNTGELFF. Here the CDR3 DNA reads TGTGCCAGCAGCGTCCGACTAGCGGTGAACACCGGGGAGCTGTTTTTT.

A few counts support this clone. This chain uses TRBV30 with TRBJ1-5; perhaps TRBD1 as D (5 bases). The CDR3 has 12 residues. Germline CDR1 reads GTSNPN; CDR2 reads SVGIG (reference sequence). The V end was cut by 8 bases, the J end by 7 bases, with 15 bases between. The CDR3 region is CARSRGRQPQHF. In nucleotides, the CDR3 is TGTGCCCGCTCTAGGGGACGGCAGCCCCAGCATTTT.

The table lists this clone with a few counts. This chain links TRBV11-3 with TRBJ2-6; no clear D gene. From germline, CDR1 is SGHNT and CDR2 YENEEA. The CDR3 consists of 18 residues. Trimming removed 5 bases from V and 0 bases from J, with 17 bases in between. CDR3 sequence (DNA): TGTGCCAGCAGCCCGGGCAATCGCTGGGACTCTGGGGCCAACGTCCTGACTTTC. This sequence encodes CASSPGNRWDSGANVLTF. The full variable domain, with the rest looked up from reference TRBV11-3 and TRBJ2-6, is EAGVVQSPRYKIIEKKQPVAFWCNPISGHNTLYWYLQNLGQGPELLIRYENEEAVDDSQLPKDRFSAERLKGVDSTLKIQPAELGDSAVYLCASSPGNRWDSGANVLTFGAGSRLTVL.

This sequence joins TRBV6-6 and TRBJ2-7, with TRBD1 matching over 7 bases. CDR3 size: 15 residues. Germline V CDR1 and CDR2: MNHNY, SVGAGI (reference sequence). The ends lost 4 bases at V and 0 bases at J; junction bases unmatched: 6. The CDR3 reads CASSSTTGFSYEQYF. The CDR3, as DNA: TGTGCCAGCAGTTCTACGACAGGGTTCTCCTACGAGCAGTACTTC.

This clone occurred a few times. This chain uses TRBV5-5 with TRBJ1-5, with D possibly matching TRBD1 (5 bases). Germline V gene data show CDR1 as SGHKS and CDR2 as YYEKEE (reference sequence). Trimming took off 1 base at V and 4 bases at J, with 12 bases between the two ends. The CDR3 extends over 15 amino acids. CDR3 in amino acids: CASSLWGRENQPQHF. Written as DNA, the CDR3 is TGTGCCAGCAGCTTGTGGGGCAGAGAAAATCAGCCCCAGCATTTT.

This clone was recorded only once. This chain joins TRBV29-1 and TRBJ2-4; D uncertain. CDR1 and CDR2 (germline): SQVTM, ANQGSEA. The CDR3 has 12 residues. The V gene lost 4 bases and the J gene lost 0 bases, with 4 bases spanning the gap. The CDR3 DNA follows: TGCAGCGTTGTCTTAGCCAAAAACATTCAGTACTTC. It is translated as CSVVLAKNIQYF.

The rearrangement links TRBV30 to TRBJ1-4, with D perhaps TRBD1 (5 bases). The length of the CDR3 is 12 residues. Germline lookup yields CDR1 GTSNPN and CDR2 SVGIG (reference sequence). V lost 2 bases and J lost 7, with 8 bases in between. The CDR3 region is CAWSSGTEKLFF. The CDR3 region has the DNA TGTGCCTGGAGTTCAGGGACTGAAAAACTGTTTTTT.

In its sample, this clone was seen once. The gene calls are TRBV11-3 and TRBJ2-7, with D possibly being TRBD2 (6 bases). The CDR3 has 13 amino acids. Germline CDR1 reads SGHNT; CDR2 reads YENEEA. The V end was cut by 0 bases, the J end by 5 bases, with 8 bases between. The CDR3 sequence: CASSLDWGDEQYF. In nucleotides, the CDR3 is TGTGCCAGCAGCTTAGATTGGGGGGACGAGCAGTACTTC.

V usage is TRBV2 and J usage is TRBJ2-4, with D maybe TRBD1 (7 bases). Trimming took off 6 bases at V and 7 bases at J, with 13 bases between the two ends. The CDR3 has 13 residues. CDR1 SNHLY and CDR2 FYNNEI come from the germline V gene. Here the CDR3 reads CASSRDSGNIQYF. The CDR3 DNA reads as TGTGCCAGCAGCAGGGACAGCGGGAACATTCAGTACTTC.

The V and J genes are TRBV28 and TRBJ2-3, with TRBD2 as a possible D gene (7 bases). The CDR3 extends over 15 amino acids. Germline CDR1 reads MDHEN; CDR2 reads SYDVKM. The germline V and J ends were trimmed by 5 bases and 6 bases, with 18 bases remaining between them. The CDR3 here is CASSGGGSAADTQYF. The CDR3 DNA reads TGTGCCAGCAGTGGGGGCGGGAGTGCAGCGGATACGCAGTATTTT. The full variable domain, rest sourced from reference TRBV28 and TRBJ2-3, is DVKVTQSSRYLVKRTGEKVFLECVQDMDHENMFWYRQDPGLGLRLIYFSYDVKMKEKGDIPEGYSVSREKKERFSLILESASTNQTSMYLCASSGGGSAADTQYFGPGTRLTVL.

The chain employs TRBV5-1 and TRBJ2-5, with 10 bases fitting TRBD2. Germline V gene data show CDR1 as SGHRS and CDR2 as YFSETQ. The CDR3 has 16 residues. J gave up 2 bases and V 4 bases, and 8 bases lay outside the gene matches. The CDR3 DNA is TGCGCCAGCAGCCGGGAGGGAGCGGGAGGGCAAGAGACCCAGTACTTC. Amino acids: CASSREGAGGQETQYF.

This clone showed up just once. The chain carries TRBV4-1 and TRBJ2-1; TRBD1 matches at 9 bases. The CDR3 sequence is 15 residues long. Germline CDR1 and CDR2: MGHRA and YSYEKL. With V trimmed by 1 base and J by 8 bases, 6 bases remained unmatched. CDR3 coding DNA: TGCGCCAGCAGCCAAGTACAGGGGGCGATCTATGAGCAGTTCTTC. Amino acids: CASSQVQGAIYEQFF.

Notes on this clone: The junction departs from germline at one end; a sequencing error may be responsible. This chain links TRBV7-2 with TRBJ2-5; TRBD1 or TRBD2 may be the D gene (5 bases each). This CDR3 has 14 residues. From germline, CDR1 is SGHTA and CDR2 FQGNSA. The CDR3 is CASSLGTRERGTDF. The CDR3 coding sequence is TGTGCCAGCAGCTTAGGCACCAGGGAGCGCGGTACGGACTTC.

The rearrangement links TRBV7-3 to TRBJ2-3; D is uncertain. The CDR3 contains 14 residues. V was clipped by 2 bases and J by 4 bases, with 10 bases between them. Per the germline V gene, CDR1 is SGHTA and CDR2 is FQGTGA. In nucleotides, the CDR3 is TGTGCCAGCAGCTTAGGTGGGCAGGCAGATACGCAGTATTTT. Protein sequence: CASSLGGQADTQYF.

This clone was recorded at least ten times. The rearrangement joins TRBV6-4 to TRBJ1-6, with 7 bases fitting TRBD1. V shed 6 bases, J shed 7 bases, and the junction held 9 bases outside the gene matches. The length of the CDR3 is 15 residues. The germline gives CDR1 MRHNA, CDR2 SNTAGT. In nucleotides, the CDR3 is TGTGCCAGCAGCACGGAGGGACAGCCCAATTCACCCCTCCACTTT. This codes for CASSTEGQPNSPLHF.

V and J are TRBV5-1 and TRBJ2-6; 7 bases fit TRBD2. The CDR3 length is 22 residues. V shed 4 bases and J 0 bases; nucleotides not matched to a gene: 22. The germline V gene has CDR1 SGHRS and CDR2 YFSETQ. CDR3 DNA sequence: TGCGCCAGCAGCACTCGGCCCTCAGCCCGGGGGGTCGGCCTCTCTGGGGCCAACGTCCTGACTTTC. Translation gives CASSTRPSARGVGLSGANVLTF. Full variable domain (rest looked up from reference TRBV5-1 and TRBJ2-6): KAGVTQTPRYLIKTRGQQVTLSCSPISGHRSVSWYQQTPGQGLQFLFEYFSETQRNKGNFPGRFSGRQFSNSRSEMNVSTLELGDSALYLCASSTRPSARGVGLSGANVLTFGAGSRLTVL.

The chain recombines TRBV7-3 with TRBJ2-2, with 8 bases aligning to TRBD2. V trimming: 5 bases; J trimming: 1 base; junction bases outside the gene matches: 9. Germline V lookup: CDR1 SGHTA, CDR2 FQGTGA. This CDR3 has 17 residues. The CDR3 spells CASSPLKSGRNTGELFF. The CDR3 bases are TGTGCCAGCAGCCCGTTGAAGAGCGGGAGGAACACCGGGGAGCTGTTTTTT.

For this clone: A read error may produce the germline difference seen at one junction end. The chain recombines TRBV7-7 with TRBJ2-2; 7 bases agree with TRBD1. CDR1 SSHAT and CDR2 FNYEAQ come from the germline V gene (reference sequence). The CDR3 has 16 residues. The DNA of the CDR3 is TGTGCTAGCAGCTTAACGACAGGGATGAACACCGGGGAGCTGTTTTTT. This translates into CASSLTTGMNTGELFF.

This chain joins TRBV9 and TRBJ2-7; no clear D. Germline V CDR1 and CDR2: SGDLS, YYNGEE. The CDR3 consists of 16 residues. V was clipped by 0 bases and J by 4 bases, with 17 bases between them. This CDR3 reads CASSVVPDGLGYEQYF. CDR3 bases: TGTGCCAGCAGCGTAGTCCCTGACGGGCTGGGGTACGAGCAGTACTTC.

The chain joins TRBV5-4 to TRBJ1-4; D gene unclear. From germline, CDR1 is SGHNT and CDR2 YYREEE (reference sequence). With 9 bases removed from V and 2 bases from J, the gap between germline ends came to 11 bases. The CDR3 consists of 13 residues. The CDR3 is CATRTDTNEKLFF. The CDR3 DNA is TGTGCCACCAGGACCGACACTAATGAAAAACTGTTTTTT.

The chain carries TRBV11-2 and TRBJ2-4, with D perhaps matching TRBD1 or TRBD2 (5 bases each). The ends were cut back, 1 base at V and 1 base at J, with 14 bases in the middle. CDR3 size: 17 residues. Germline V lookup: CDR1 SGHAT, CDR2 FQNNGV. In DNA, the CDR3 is TGTGCCAGCAGCTTAGGAGGGGCCACCCCCGCCAAAAACATTCAGTACTTC. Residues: CASSLGGATPAKNIQYF. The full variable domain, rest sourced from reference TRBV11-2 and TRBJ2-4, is EAGVAQSPRYKIIEKRQSVAFWCNPISGHATLYWYQQILGQGPKLLIQFQNNGVVDDSQLPKDRFSAERLKGVDSTLKIQPAKLEDSAVYLCASSLGGATPAKNIQYFGAGTRLSVL.

The CDR3 DNA reads TGTGCCAGCAGCCAACTAGCGGGGAAGAACACCGGGGAGCTGTTTTTT. Translation: CASSQLAGKNTGELFF. The chain recombines TRBV7-9 with TRBJ2-2, with 10 bases fitting TRBD2. J lost 1 base, V lost 5 bases, and 4 bases had no gene match. The V gene's germline CDR1 is SEHNR and CDR2 FQNEAQ (reference sequence). The CDR3 loop spans 16 amino acids.

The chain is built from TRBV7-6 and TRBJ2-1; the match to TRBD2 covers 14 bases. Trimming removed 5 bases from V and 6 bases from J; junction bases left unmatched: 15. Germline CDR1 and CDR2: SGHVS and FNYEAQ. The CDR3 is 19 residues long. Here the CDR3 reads CASSLRHGTSGRVINEQFF. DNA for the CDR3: TGTGCCAGCAGCCTTCGTCACGGGACTAGCGGGAGAGTAATCAATGAGCAGTTCTTC.

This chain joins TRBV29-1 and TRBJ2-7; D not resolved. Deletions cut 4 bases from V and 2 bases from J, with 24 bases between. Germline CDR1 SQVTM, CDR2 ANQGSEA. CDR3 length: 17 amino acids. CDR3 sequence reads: CSVVIGPIHPHPYEQYF. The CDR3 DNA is TGCAGCGTTGTTATTGGGCCTATTCATCCTCATCCCTACGAGCAGTACTTC.

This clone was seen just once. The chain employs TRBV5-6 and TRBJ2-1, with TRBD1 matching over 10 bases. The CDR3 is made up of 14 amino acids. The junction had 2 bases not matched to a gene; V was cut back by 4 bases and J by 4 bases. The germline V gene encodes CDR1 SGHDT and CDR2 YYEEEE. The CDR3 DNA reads TGTGCCAGCAGCCCGGGACAGGGGTACAATGAGCAGTTCTTC. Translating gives CASSPGQGYNEQFF.

The CDR3 bases are TGTGCCAGCAGCTTAGATACTACAGGATGGCAGTTCTTC. Translating it yields CASSLDTTGWQFF. The chain couples TRBV7-2 to TRBJ2-1, with a weak D call TRBD1 (5 bases). Germline V gene lookup returns CDR1 SGHTA and CDR2 FQGNSA. This CDR3 is 13 amino acids long. V lost 1 base and J lost 12, with 13 bases in between.

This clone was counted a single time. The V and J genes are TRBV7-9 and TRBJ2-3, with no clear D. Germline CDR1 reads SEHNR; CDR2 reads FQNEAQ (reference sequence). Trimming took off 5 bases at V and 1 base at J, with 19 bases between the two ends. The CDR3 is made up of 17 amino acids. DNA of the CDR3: TGTGCCAGCAGCCCTTACCCCGGGCTCACCGGCACAGATACGCAGTATTTT. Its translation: CASSPYPGLTGTDTQYF.

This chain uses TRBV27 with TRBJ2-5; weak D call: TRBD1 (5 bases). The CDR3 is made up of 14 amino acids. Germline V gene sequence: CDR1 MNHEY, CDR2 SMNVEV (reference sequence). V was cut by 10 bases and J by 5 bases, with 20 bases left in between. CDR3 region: CAILGARVEETQYF. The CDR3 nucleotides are TGTGCCATCTTAGGGGCTCGGGTCGAGGAGACCCAGTACTTC.

The CDR3 sequence is CASSPGGAGLYEQYF. The DNA of the CDR3 is TGTGCCAGCTCCCCGGGAGGGGCGGGGCTCTACGAGCAGTACTTC. The chain combines TRBV18 with TRBJ2-7, with 8 nucleotides matching TRBD2. This CDR3 region has 15 residues. V dropped 6 bases and J dropped 3; count of bases not matched to a gene: 10. The germline gives CDR1 KGHSH, CDR2 LQKENI.